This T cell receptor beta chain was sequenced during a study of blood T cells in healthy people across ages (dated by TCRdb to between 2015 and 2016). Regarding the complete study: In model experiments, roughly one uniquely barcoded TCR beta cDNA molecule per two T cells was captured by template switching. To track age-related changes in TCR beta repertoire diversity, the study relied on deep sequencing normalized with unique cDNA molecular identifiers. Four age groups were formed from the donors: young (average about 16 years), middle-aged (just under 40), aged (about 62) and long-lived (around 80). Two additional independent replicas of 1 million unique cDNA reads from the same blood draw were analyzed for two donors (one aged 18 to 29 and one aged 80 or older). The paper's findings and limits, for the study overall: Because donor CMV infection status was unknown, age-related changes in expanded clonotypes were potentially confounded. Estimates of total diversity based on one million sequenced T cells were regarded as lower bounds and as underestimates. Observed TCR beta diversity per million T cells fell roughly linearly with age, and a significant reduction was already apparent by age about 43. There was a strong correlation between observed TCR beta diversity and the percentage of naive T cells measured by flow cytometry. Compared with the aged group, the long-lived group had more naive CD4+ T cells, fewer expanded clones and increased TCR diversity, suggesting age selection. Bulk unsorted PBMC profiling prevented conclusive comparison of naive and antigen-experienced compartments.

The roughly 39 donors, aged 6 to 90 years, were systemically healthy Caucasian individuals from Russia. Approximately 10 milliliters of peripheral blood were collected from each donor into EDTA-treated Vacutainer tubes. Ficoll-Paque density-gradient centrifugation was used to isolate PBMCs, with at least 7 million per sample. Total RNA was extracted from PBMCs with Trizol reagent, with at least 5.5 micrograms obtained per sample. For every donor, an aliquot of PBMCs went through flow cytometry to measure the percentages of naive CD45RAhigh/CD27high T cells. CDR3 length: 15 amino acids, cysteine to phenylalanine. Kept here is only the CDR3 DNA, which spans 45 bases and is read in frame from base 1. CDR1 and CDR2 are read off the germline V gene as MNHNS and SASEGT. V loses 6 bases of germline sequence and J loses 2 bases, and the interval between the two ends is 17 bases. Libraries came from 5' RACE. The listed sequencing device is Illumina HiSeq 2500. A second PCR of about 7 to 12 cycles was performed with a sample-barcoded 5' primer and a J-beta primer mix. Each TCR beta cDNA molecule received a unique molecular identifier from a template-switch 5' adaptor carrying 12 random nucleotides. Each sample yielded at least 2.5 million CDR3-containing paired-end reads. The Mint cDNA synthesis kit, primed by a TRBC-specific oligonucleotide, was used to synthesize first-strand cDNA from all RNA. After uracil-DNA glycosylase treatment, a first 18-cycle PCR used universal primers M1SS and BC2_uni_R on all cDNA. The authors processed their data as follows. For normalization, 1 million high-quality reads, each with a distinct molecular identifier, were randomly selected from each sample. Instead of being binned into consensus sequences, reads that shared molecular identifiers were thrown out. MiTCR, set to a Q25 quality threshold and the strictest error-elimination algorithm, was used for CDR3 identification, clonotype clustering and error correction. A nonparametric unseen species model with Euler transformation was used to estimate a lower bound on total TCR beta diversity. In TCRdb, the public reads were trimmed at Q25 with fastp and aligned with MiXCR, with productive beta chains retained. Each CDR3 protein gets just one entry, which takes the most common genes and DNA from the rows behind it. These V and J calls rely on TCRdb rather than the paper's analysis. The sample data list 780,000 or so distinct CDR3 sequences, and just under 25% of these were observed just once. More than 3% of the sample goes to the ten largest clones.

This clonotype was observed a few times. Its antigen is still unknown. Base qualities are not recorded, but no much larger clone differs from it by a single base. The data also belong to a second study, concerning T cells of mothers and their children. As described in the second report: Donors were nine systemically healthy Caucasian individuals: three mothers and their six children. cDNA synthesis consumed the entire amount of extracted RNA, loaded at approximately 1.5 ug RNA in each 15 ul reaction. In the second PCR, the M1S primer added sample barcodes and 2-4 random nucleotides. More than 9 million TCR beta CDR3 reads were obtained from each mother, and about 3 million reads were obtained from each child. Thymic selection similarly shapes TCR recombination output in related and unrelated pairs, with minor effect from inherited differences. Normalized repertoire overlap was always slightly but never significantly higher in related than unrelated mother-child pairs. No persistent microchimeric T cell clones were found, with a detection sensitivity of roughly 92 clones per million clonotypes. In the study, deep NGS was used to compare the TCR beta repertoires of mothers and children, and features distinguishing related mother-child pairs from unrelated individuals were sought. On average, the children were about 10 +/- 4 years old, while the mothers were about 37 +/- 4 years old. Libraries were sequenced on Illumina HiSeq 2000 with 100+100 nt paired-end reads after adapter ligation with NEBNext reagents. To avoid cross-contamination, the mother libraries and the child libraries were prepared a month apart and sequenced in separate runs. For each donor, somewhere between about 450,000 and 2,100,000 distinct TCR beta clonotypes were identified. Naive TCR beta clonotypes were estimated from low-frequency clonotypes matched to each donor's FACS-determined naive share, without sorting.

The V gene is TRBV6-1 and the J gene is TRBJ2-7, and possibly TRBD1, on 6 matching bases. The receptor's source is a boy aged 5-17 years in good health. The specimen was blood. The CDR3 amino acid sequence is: CASSSGTRFPYEQYF. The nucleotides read TGTGCCAGCAGCTCCGGGACACGCTTTCCCTACGAGCAGTACTTC.